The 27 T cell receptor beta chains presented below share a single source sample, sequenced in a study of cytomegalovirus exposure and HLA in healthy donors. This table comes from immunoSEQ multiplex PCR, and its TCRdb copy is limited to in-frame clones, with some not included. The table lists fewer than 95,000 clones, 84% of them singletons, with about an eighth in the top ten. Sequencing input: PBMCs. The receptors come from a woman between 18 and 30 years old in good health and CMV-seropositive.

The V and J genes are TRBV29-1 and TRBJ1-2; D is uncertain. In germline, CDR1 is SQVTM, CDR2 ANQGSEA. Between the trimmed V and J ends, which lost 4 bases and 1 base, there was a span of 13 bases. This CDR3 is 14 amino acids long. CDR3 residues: CSVVRRGDNYGYTF. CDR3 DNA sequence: TGCAGCGTTGTACGGCGGGGAGATAACTATGGCTACACCTTC.

The CDR3: CASSAEGATGSSNQPQHF. As DNA, the CDR3 is TGTGCCAGCAGCGCTGAGGGGGCGACCGGGTCTAGCAATCAGCCCCAGCATTTT. The chain joins TRBV9 to TRBJ1-5; 7 nucleotides agree with TRBD1. The trim removed 3 bases at V and 0 bases at J, leaving 12 bases unmatched. There are 18 residues in the CDR3. The germline CDR1 and CDR2 sequences are SGDLS and YYNGEE.

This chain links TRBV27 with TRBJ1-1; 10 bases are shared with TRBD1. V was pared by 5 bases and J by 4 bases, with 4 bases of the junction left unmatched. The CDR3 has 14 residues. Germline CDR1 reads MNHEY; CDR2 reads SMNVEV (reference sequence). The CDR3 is CASSTRTGGTEAFF. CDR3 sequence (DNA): TGTGCCAGCAGTACGCGGACAGGGGGCACTGAAGCTTTCTTT.

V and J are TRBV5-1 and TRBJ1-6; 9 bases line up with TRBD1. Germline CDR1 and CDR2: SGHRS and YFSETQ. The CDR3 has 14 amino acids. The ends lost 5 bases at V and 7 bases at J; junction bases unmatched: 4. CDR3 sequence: CASRAGQGNSPLHF. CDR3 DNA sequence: TGCGCCAGCAGAGCCGGACAGGGGAATTCACCCCTCCACTTT. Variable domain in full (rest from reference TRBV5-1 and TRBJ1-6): KAGVTQTPRYLIKTRGQQVTLSCSPISGHRSVSWYQQTPGQGLQFLFEYFSETQRNKGNFPGRFSGRQFSNSRSEMNVSTLELGDSALYLCASRAGQGNSPLHFGNGTRLTVT.

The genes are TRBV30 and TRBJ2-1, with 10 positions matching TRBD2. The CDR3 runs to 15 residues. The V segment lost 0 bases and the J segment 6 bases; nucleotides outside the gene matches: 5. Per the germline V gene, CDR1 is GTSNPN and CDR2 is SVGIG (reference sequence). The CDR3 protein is CAWSVAGGTGNEQFF. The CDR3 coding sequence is TGTGCCTGGAGTGTAGCGGGGGGGACTGGCAATGAGCAGTTCTTC.

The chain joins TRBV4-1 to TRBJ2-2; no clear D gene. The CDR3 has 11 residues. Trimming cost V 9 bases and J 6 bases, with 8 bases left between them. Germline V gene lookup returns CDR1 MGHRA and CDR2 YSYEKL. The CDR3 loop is CASGLAGELFF. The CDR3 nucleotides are TGCGCCAGTGGGCTGGCCGGGGAGCTGTTTTTT.

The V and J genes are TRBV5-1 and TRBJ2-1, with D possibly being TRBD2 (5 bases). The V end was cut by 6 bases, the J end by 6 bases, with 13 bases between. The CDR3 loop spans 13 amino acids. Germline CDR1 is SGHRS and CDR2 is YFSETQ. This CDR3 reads CASNLDGINEQFF. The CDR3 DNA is TGCGCCAGCAACCTGGACGGGATCAATGAGCAGTTCTTC.

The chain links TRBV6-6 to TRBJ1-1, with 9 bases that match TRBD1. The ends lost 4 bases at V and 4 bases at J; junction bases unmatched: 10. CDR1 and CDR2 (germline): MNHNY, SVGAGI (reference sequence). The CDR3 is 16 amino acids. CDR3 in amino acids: CASSSPDRGGSTEAFF. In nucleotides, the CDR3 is TGTGCCAGCAGTTCCCCGGACAGGGGAGGTAGCACTGAAGCTTTCTTT.

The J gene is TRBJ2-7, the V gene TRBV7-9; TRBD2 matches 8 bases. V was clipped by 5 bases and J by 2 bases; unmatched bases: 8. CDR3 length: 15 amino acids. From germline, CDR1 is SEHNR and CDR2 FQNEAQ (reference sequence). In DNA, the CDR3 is TGTGCCAGCAGCCCCGGGGGGGCAGTTCCCTACGAGCAGTACTTC. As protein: CASSPGGAVPYEQYF.

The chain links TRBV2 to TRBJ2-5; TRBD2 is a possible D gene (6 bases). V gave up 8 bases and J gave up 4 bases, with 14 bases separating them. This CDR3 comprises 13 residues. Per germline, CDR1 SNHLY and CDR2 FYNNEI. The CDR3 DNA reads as TGTGCCAGCCGGTTGCGGGGAGGAGAGACCCAGTACTTC. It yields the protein CASRLRGGETQYF.

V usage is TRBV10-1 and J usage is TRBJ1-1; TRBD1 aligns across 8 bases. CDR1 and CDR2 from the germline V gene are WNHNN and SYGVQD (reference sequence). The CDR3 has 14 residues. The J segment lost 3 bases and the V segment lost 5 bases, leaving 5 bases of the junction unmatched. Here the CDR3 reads CASSQGAGDTEAFF. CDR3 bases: TGCGCCAGCAGTCAGGGGGCAGGGGACACTGAAGCTTTCTTT.

CDR3 bases: TGTGCCAGCAGTTTAGACAGGTACTATGGCTACACCTTC. Protein: CASSLDRYYGYTF. V gene TRBV28 combines with J gene TRBJ1-2; possible D gene TRBD1, 6 bases. The germline V gene has CDR1 MDHEN and CDR2 SYDVKM. V dropped 2 bases and J dropped 3 bases, with 7 bases sitting between them. The CDR3 covers 13 residues.

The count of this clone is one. CDR3 loop: CSVNQQGHTQYF. The CDR3 DNA is TGCAGCGTTAATCAACAGGGACATACGCAGTATTTT. The J gene is TRBJ2-3, the V gene TRBV29-1; D possibly corresponds to TRBD1 (6 bases). Germline V gives CDR1 SQVTM, CDR2 ANQGSEA. The CDR3 consists of 12 residues. Trimming pared 5 bases from V and 7 bases from J, leaving 13 bases between.

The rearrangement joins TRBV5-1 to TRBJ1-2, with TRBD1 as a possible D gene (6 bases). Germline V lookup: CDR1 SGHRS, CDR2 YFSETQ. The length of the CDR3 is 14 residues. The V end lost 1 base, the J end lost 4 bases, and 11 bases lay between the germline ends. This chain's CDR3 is CASSLNADSYGYTF. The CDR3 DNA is TGCGCCAGCAGCTTGAACGCGGACAGCTATGGCTACACCTTC. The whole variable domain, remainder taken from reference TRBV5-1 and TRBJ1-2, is KAGVTQTPRYLIKTRGQQVTLSCSPISGHRSVSWYQQTPGQGLQFLFEYFSETQRNKGNFPGRFSGRQFSNSRSEMNVSTLELGDSALYLCASSLNADSYGYTFGSGTRLTVV.

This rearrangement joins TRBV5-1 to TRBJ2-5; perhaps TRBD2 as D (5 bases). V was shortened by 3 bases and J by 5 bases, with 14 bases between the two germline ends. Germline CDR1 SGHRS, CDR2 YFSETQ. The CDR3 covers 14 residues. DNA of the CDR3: TGCGCCAGCAGCTCCGGACGGGGTGGGGAGACCCAGTACTTC. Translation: CASSSGRGGETQYF.

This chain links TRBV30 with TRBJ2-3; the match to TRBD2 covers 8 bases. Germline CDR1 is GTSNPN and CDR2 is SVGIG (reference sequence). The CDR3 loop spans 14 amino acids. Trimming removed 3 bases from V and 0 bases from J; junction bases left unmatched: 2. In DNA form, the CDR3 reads TGTGCCTGGAGACGGGGGGGTAGCACAGATACGCAGTATTTT. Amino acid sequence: CAWRRGGSTDTQYF. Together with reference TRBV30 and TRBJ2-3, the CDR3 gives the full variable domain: SQTIHQWPATLVQPVGSPLSLECTVEGTSNPNLYWYRQAAGRGLQLLFYSVGIGQISSEVPQNLSASRPQDRQFILSSKKLLLSDSGFYLCAWRRGGSTDTQYFGPGTRLTVL.

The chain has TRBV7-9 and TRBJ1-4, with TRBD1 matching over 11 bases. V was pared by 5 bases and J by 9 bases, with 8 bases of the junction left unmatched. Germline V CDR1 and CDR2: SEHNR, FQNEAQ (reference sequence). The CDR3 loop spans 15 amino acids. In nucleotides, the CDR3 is TGTGCCAGCAGCCATACCGGGACAGGGGGACAAAAACTGTTTTTT. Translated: CASSHTGTGGQKLFF.

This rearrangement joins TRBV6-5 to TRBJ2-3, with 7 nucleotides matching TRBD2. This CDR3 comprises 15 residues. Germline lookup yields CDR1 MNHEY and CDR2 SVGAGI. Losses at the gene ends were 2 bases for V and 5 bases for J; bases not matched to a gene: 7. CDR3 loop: CASSYGGGAGDTQYF. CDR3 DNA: TGTGCCAGCAGTTACGGGGGAGGGGCCGGAGATACGCAGTATTTT.

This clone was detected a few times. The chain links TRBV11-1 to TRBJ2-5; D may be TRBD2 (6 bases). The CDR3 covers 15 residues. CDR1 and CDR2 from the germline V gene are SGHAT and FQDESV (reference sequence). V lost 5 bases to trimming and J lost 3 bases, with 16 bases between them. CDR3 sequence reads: CASSPISGPKETQYF. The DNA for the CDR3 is TGTGCCAGCAGCCCAATAAGCGGGCCGAAAGAGACCCAGTACTTC.

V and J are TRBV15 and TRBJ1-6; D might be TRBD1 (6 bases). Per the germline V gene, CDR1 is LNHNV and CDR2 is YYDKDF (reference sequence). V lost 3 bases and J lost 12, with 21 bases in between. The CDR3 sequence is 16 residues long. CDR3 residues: CATSSYPISADRPLHF. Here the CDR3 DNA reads TGTGCCACCAGCAGCTACCCAATCTCGGCGGACAGACCCCTCCACTTT.

As DNA, the CDR3 is TGTGCCAGCTCACCTCCCGGGTCCTCTTACACTGAAGCTTTCTTT. This encodes CASSPPGSSYTEAFF. The chain combines TRBV18 with TRBJ1-1; D unclear. Trimming took 3 bases from V and 3 from J, leaving 14 bases between them. Germline V gene sequence: CDR1 KGHSH, CDR2 LQKENI. The length of the CDR3 is 15 residues.

The CDR3 bases are TGTGCCAGCAGCTTAATTGATTCAGCTAGTGAGACCCAGTACTTC. Protein: CASSLIDSASETQYF. The gene calls are TRBV7-9 and TRBJ2-5; D is unresolved. The CDR3 is 15 residues long. Germline lookup yields CDR1 SEHNR and CDR2 FQNEAQ (reference sequence). V was pared by 2 bases and J by 5 bases, with 15 bases between.

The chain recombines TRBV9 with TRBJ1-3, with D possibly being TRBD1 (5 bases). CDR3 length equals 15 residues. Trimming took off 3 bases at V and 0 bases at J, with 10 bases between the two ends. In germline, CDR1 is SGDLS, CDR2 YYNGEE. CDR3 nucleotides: TGTGCCAGCAGCGCCGGGGGGAACTCTGGAAACACCATATATTTT. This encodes CASSAGGNSGNTIYF.

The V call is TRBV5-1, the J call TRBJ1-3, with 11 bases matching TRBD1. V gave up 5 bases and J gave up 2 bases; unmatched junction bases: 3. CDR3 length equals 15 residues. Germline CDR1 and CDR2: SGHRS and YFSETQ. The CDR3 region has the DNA TGCGCCAGCAGACAGGGACAGGGGGCTGGAAACACCATATATTTT. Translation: CASRQGQGAGNTIYF. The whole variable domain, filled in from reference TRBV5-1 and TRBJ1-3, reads KAGVTQTPRYLIKTRGQQVTLSCSPISGHRSVSWYQQTPGQGLQFLFEYFSETQRNKGNFPGRFSGRQFSNSRSEMNVSTLELGDSALYLCASRQGQGAGNTIYFGEGSWLTVV.

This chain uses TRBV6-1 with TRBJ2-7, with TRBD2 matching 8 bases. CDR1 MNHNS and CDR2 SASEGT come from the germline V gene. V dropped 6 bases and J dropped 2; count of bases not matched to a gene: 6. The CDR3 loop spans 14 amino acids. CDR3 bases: TGTGCCAGCAGAGCTACGGGGGGGGCCTACGAGCAGTACTTC. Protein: CASRATGGAYEQYF.

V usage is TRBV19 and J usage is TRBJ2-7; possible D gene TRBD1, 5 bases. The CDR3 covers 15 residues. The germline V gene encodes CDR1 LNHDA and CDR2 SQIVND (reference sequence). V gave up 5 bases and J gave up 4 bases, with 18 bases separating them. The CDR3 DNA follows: TGTGCCAGTAGTCCCTCAGGTGGGGCCAGATACGAGCAGTACTTC. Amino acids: CASSPSGGARYEQYF. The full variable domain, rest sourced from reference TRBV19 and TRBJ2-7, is DGGITQSPKYLFRKEGQNVTLSCEQNLNHDAMYWYRQDPGQGLRLIYYSQIVNDFQKGDIAEGYSVSREKKESFPLTVTSAQKNPTAFYLCASSPSGGARYEQYFGPGTRLTVT.

CDR3 region: CASSLLGQPNEKLFF. The CDR3 coding sequence is TGCGCCAGCAGCCTCTTGGGACAGCCTAATGAAAAACTGTTTTTT. The chain recombines TRBV5-1 with TRBJ1-4; 7 nucleotides line up with TRBD1. Germline V CDR1 and CDR2: SGHRS, YFSETQ. This CDR3 region has 15 residues. J lost 3 bases, V lost 4 bases, and 6 bases had no gene match.